This T cell receptor (beta chain) is from a study of T-cell memory formation after mild COVID-19. Looking at the study overall: Largely, the TCR clusters proved donor specific. Study findings and constraints: Pre-infection memory showed some responding clones, and this suggested that cross-reactive memory joined.

Comments on this clonotype: Its antigen remains unknown.

It was 5'RACE with constant-segment primers that produced the TCR alpha and TCR beta cDNA libraries, which carried sample barcodes and UMIs. A single record per CDR3 protein comes from TCRdb applying MiXCR to the 5' RACE reads. The sample yields about 84,000 distinct CDR3 sequences, about 15% seen once. Material for sequencing was PBMCs or a T cell subset sorted from them (not recorded which). This clonotype originated in an adult woman who had mild COVID-19 (a few samples of this study predate the infection). Cell type and time point are not known.

CDR3 in DNA: TGCGCCAGCAGCCCTGGGACAGGGGGAAGCACCGGGGAGCTGTTTTTT. Amino acid sequence: CASSPGTGGSTGELFF. The V gene is TRBV5-1, the J gene TRBJ2-2, with 11 bases aligning to TRBD1. The CDR3 spans 16 residues. Unmatched junction bases numbered 6, after V lost 4 bases and J lost 4 bases. Germline assignment: CDR1 SGHRS and CDR2 YFSETQ. Full variable domain (rest looked up from reference TRBV5-1 and TRBJ2-2): KAGVTQTPRYLIKTRGQQVTLSCSPISGHRSVSWYQQTPGQGLQFLFEYFSETQRNKGNFPGRFSGRQFSNSRSEMNVSTLELGDSALYLCASSPGTGGSTGELFFGEGSRLTVL.